One sample yielded the 18 T cell receptor beta chains listed below, sequenced in a study of post-analysis software for immune sequencing data. Findings and limits, study-wide: TRBV segments more frequent in patients than in controls numbered roughly 5 and included TRBV5-6, TRBV5-1 and TRBV20-1.

cDNA libraries of TCR beta carried unique molecular identifiers. TCRdb recomputed calls from the PCR reads with MiXCR, one row per CDR3 protein. The data contain 380,000 or so distinct CDR3 sequences, roughly 30% of them singletons. The antigens for these receptors are not known. The specimen sequenced was blood. The receptors were sampled from a girl between 5 and 17 years old with multiple sclerosis.

J is TRBJ2-5 and V is TRBV27; 7 bases map to TRBD1. Germline-derived CDR1 and CDR2 are MNHEY and SMNVEV (reference sequence). Trimming at V came to 5 bases and at J to 4 bases, leaving 10 bases not matched to a gene. CDR3 length: 15 residues. As DNA, the CDR3 is TGTGCCAGCAGTCTCCGACAGGGACAAGGAGAGACCCAGTACTTC. This encodes CASSLRQGQGETQYF.

The chain joins TRBV18 to TRBJ1-1, with TRBD1 matching over 7 bases. The CDR3 is 13 amino acids. Trimming removed 1 base from V and 4 bases from J; junction bases left unmatched: 0. The germline V gene has CDR1 KGHSH and CDR2 LQKENI. CDR3 DNA: TGTGCCAGCTCACCACAGGGGGCCACTGAAGCTTTCTTT. This encodes CASSPQGATEAFF.

This chain connects TRBV28 to TRBJ2-1; perhaps TRBD1 as D (6 bases). Trimming pared 6 bases from V and 3 bases from J, leaving 9 bases between. The germline V gene has CDR1 MDHEN and CDR2 SYDVKM. This CDR3 region has 13 residues. This CDR3 reads CASSRGHYNEQFF. CDR3 coding DNA: TGTGCCAGCAGCAGGGGCCACTACAATGAGCAGTTCTTC.

This clonotype was recorded only once. V gene TRBV6-6 combines with J gene TRBJ2-7, with 8 nucleotides matching TRBD1. TRBJ2-5 matches the DNA end more closely, so the J call is doubtful. The germline V gene encodes CDR1 MNHNY and CDR2 SVGAGI (reference sequence). CDR3 size: 15 residues. The CDR3 reads CASSTGQGKGETQYF. The CDR3 region has the DNA TGTGCCAGCAGTACCGGACAGGGAAAGGGGGAGACCCAGTACTTC.

This clonotype was observed a handful of times. This rearrangement joins TRBV7-2 to TRBJ2-1; 8 bases match TRBD2. The CDR3 has 16 amino acids. Germline assignment: CDR1 SGHTA and CDR2 FQGNSA. With 1 base clipped from V and 4 bases from J, the junction kept 6 bases outside the gene matches. The CDR3 sequence: CASSLGWRGVYNEQFF. CDR3 in DNA: TGTGCCAGCAGCTTAGGTTGGCGGGGGGTATACAATGAGCAGTTCTTC.

The genes are TRBV2 and TRBJ2-1; tentatively, D is TRBD1 or TRBD2 (6 bases each). This CDR3 region has 13 residues. Looked up from germline, CDR1 is SNHLY and CDR2 is FYNNEI. V lost 7 bases, J lost 4 bases, and 11 bases lay in between. In DNA form, the CDR3 reads TGTGCCAGCAAGGGGGGCACGTACAATGAGCAGTTCTTC. Residues: CASKGGTYNEQFF.

The chain is built from TRBV27 and TRBJ2-1; D might be TRBD2 (7 bases). Trimming shortened V by 2 bases and J by 8 bases, and 16 bases separated the two germline ends. Germline V lookup: CDR1 MNHEY, CDR2 SMNVEV (reference sequence). This CDR3 has 15 amino acids. In DNA form, the CDR3 reads TGTGCCAGCAGTTTAGTGGGGGGGACATACGATGAGCAGTTCTTC. Translating it yields CASSLVGGTYDEQFF.

This clonotype occurred once. At one boundary the junction diverges from the germline segment, which might be a read error. CDR3 protein: CASSLETGGTEVFF. The DNA of the CDR3 is TGTGCCAGCAGTTTAGAGACCGGTGGGACTGAAGTTTTCTTT. The gene calls are TRBV12-3 or TRBV12-4 and TRBJ1-1, with D possibly being TRBD1 (5 bases). The CDR3 sequence is 14 residues long.

Worth noting for this clonotype: A junction boundary mismatches the germline segment, possibly from a read error. V usage is TRBV5-1 and J usage is TRBJ2-4; no clear D. The J call is uncertain, as TRBJ2-7 better fits the DNA end. In germline, CDR1 is SGHRS, CDR2 YFSETQ. The CDR3 totals 13 residues. This chain's CDR3 is CVSSFPRSHEQYF. The CDR3 DNA sequence: TGCGTCAGCAGCTTTCCAAGGTCCCACGAGCAGTACTTC.

This clonotype was found a few times. The chain carries TRBV3-1 and TRBJ1-5, with D hard to call. Germline V gives CDR1 LGHDT, CDR2 YNNKEL (reference sequence). The CDR3 totals 14 residues. The ends were cut back, 0 bases at V and 3 bases at J, with 6 bases in the middle. CDR3 amino acids: CASSQDNTNQPQHF. CDR3 DNA: TGTGCCAGCAGCCAAGATAACACCAATCAGCCCCAGCATTTT.

This clonotype came up a few times. The J gene is TRBJ1-5, the V gene TRBV7-8; tentatively, D is TRBD1 (6 bases). V was cut by 5 bases and J by 6 bases, with 14 bases left in between. This CDR3 has 14 residues. CDR1 and CDR2 (germline): SGHVS, FQNEAQ. The CDR3 protein is CASSRTVSIQPQHF. The CDR3 DNA reads as TGTGCCAGCAGCCGGACAGTGAGTATTCAGCCCCAGCATTTT.

This rearrangement joins TRBV5-6 to TRBJ2-5, with unresolved D. Germline V gene sequence: CDR1 SGHDT, CDR2 YYEEEE. Trimming removed 3 bases at V and 2 bases at J, with 11 bases between. The CDR3 spans 14 residues. CDR3 sequence: CASSWGTSQETQYF. The CDR3 bases are TGTGCCAGCAGCTGGGGTACGTCACAAGAGACCCAGTACTTC.

The chain links TRBV4-1 to TRBJ1-4; D is unresolved. This CDR3 region has 13 residues. Trimming removed 2 bases from V and 4 bases from J, with 5 bases in between. Germline V gene data show CDR1 as MGHRA and CDR2 as YSYEKL. The CDR3 sequence: CASSQSSNEKLFF. The CDR3 DNA reads as TGCGCCAGCAGCCAAAGTAGTAATGAAAAACTGTTTTTT.

This clonotype appeared once. This rearrangement joins TRBV7-9 to TRBJ2-3; D is perhaps TRBD1 or TRBD2 (5 bases each). The V gene's germline CDR1 is SEHNR and CDR2 FQNEAQ (reference sequence). The V and J ends lost 5 bases and 6 bases respectively, with 21 bases between them. The CDR3 sequence is 16 residues long. CDR3 sequence: CASSHQPGAAGDTQYF. CDR3 in DNA: TGTGCCAGCAGCCACCAACCCGGGGCAGCCGGGGATACGCAGTATTTT.

This chain joins TRBV29-1 and TRBJ2-1, with no clear D. Trimming took off 2 bases at V and 8 bases at J, with 19 bases between the two ends. In germline, CDR1 is SQVTM, CDR2 ANQGSEA. CDR3 length: 15 amino acids. CDR3 in DNA: TGCAGCGTTGAATCAAGGTTGCATGGATCATATGAGCAGTTCTTC. Translating it yields CSVESRLHGSYEQFF.

The chain joins TRBV6-2 or TRBV6-3 to TRBJ1-2; D unresolved. V lost 2 bases, J lost 4 bases, and 5 bases lay in between. The CDR3 extends over 12 amino acids. Germline CDR1 reads MNHEY; CDR2 reads SVGEGT. The CDR3, as DNA: TGTGCCAGCAGTTACGGTCTCTATGGCTACACCTTC. The encoded protein is CASSYGLYGYTF.

The chain recombines TRBV7-9 with TRBJ2-3; weak D call: TRBD1 (7 bases). This CDR3 has 16 amino acids. The V and J ends lost 2 bases and 2 bases respectively, with 14 bases between them. Germline loops: CDR1 SEHNR, CDR2 FQNEAQ (reference sequence). CDR3: CASSLRQGGPTDTQYF. The CDR3 coding sequence is TGTGCCAGCAGCTTACGGCAGGGGGGACCCACAGATACGCAGTATTTT.

The V call is TRBV5-1, the J call TRBJ2-6, with D tentatively TRBD2 (5 bases). Germline CDR1 is SGHRS and CDR2 is YFSETQ. The CDR3 spans 16 residues. V lost 0 bases, J lost 0 bases, and 7 bases lay in between. CDR3 sequence (DNA): TGCGCCAGCAGCTTGGCGGGGAACTCTGGGGCCAACGTCCTGACTTTC. It is translated as CASSLAGNSGANVLTF.